This passage covers 32 T cell receptor beta chains from one sample sequenced in a study of monozygotic twins with inflammatory bowel disease. From its re-call of the 5' RACE reads, TCRdb lists each CDR3 protein once, without DNA. The sample includes around 190,000 distinct CDR3 sequences. The sample was blood. These receptors all stem from a human donor with ulcerative colitis or Crohn's disease, or a healthy co-twin of an affected twin (not recorded which).

The chain recombines TRBV19 with TRBJ2-1; the D gene TCRdb calls, TRBD1, cannot be checked with no DNA. This CDR3 contains 16 residues. The germline V gene encodes CDR1 LNHDA and CDR2 SQIVND (reference sequence). The chain's CDR3 is CASTRRQGASYNEQFF.

The V and J genes are TRBV29-1 and TRBJ1-1; TCRdb outputs TRBD1, but without DNA this stays unchecked. Germline lookup yields CDR1 SQVTM and CDR2 ANQGSEA. CDR3 size: 12 residues. The CDR3: CSVVQENTEAFF.

The chain is built from TRBV3-1 and TRBJ1-6; TCRdb's D call of TRBD1 is untestable without DNA. Germline V CDR1 and CDR2: LGHDT, YNNKEL (reference sequence). CDR3 length equals 14 residues. The CDR3 reads CASSPWDVSSPLHF.

This sequence joins TRBV7-2 and TRBJ1-1. Germline V gene data show CDR1 as SGHTA and CDR2 as FQGNSA. The CDR3 runs to 13 residues. CDR3 amino acids: CASSKDRNTEAFF.

CDR3 sequence reads: CASSPRGRGGTDTQYF. The chain employs TRBV7-2 and TRBJ2-3; the TRBD1 assignment by TCRdb is unverifiable without DNA. CDR3 length: 16 residues. Per germline, CDR1 SGHTA and CDR2 FQGNSA.

The chain couples TRBV5-1 to TRBJ2-5; TCRdb designates TRBD1, a call that cannot be tested without DNA. Per germline, CDR1 SGHRS and CDR2 YFSETQ. The CDR3 totals 15 residues. The CDR3 reads CASSGQIESQETQYF.

J is TRBJ1-2 and V is TRBV20-1. The germline CDR1 and CDR2 sequences are DFQATT and SNEGSKA (reference sequence). The CDR3 has 13 amino acids. CDR3: CSARKASDYGYTF.

This chain links TRBV3-1 with TRBJ1-1; TCRdb calls TRBD1, which cannot be checked without DNA. There are 18 residues in the CDR3. Germline V CDR1 and CDR2: LGHDT, YNNKEL (reference sequence). CDR3 in amino acids: CASSQGHRAINLNTEAFF.

V usage is TRBV6-1 and J usage is TRBJ1-5. The CDR3 extends over 15 amino acids. From germline, CDR1 is MNHNS and CDR2 SASEGT. This CDR3 is CASKGGSTGDQPQHF.

V usage is TRBV20-1 and J usage is TRBJ1-1; lacking DNA, the TRBD1 call made by TCRdb goes unchecked. Germline-derived CDR1 and CDR2 are DFQATT and SNEGSKA (reference sequence). The CDR3 totals 14 residues. CDR3 region: CSADRSSSWTEAFF.

J is TRBJ2-1 and V is TRBV5-1; TCRdb's D call, TRBD1, is unchecked because there is no DNA. The CDR3 runs to 15 residues. The germline V gene has CDR1 SGHRS and CDR2 YFSETQ. CDR3: CASSSGTGLGNEQFF. Combining the CDR3 with reference TRBV5-1 and TRBJ2-1 gives the whole variable domain KAGVTQTPRYLIKTRGQQVTLSCSPISGHRSVSWYQQTPGQGLQFLFEYFSETQRNKGNFPGRFSGRQFSNSRSEMNVSTLELGDSALYLCASSSGTGLGNEQFFGPGTRLTVL.

The CDR3 loop reads CASSTRGVTGASNTGELFF. The rearrangement joins TRBV12-3 or TRBV12-4 to TRBJ2-2; TCRdb gives TRBD1 as the D gene, but with no DNA this cannot be confirmed. CDR3 length: 19 amino acids.

The CDR3 loop is CASSQDRIQHRILHF. The chain employs TRBV4-2 and TRBJ1-6. CDR3 length: 15 amino acids. Per germline, CDR1 LGHNA and CDR2 YNFKEQ.

CDR3 residues: CASAGGLGETQYF. This chain uses TRBV14 with TRBJ2-5. This CDR3 is built from 13 residues. The V gene's germline CDR1 is SGHDN and CDR2 FVKESK.

The V and J genes are TRBV10-3 and TRBJ1-6; TCRdb reports TRBD1, a call that lacks DNA to check it against. Germline V gives CDR1 ENHRY, CDR2 SYGVKD. The CDR3 loop spans 13 amino acids. The chain's CDR3 is CAISESGGSPLHF.

This chain's CDR3 is CASSIGLTYGYTF. The rearrangement joins TRBV6-5 to TRBJ1-2. Looked up from germline, CDR1 is MNHEY and CDR2 is SVGAGI. The CDR3 is made up of 13 amino acids.

This chain connects TRBV20-1 to TRBJ1-3. CDR1 and CDR2 (germline): DFQATT, SNEGSKA (reference sequence). The CDR3 loop spans 13 amino acids. CDR3 region: CSANFRSGNTIYF.

The chain couples TRBV5-1 to TRBJ2-3; there is no DNA to check the TCRdb D call of TRBD1. Germline V CDR1 and CDR2: SGHRS, YFSETQ. The length of the CDR3 is 15 residues. CDR3 protein: CASGGAGQGADTQYF. The entire variable domain, with the rest obtained from reference TRBV5-1 and TRBJ2-3, is as follows: KAGVTQTPRYLIKTRGQQVTLSCSPISGHRSVSWYQQTPGQGLQFLFEYFSETQRNKGNFPGRFSGRQFSNSRSEMNVSTLELGDSALYLCASGGAGQGADTQYFGPGTRLTVL.

This chain joins TRBV6-1 and TRBJ1-2; the D gene TCRdb calls, TRBD1, cannot be checked with no DNA. Per the germline V gene, CDR1 is MNHNS and CDR2 is SASEGT. This CDR3 spans 13 amino acids. CDR3 loop: CASLKPPGNGYTF.

This chain links TRBV3-1 with TRBJ1-3. CDR3 length: 14 residues. The V gene's germline CDR1 is LGHDT and CDR2 YNNKEL (reference sequence). The CDR3 reads CASSRVHSGNTIYF.

The chain uses TRBV18 and TRBJ2-7; the D gene TCRdb calls, TRBD1, cannot be checked with no DNA. The CDR3 is made up of 17 amino acids. The V gene's germline CDR1 is KGHSH and CDR2 LQKENI. The CDR3 sequence is CASSPFNPGQGKDEQYF.

This sequence joins TRBV5-1 and TRBJ1-1; TCRdb returns TRBD1, unconfirmable since there is no DNA. Germline V gene data show CDR1 as SGHRS and CDR2 as YFSETQ. The length of the CDR3 is 15 residues. CDR3 sequence reads: CASSAEPGQNTEAFF.

CDR3: CATSDTGPSPDTQYF. This rearrangement joins TRBV24-1 to TRBJ2-3; TCRdb picks TRBD1, but there is no DNA to check that call. CDR1 KGHDR and CDR2 SFDVKD come from the germline V gene. The CDR3 runs to 15 residues.

J is TRBJ1-2 and V is TRBV7-6; TCRdb's D call of TRBD1 is untestable without DNA. The CDR3 loop spans 14 amino acids. Germline V gene data show CDR1 as SGHVS and CDR2 as FNYEAQ. CDR3: CASSLTGDNYGYTF. The entire variable domain, with the rest obtained from reference TRBV7-6 and TRBJ1-2, is as follows: GAGVSQSPRYKVTKRGQDVALRCDPISGHVSLYWYRQALGQGPEFLTYFNYEAQQDKSGLPNDRFSAERPEGSISTLTIQRTEQRDSAMYRCASSLTGDNYGYTFGSGTRLTVV.

This rearrangement joins TRBV7-9 to TRBJ1-1; lacking DNA, the TRBD1 call made by TCRdb goes unchecked. CDR3 length equals 15 residues. Germline V lookup: CDR1 SEHNR, CDR2 FQNEAQ (reference sequence). CDR3 sequence reads: CASSSSRTPTPEAFF.

The chain combines TRBV11-2 with TRBJ1-2; the TCRdb call, TRBD1, lacks DNA for checking. The CDR3 extends over 15 amino acids. Germline V gene data show CDR1 as SGHAT and CDR2 as FQNNGV. The CDR3 sequence is CASSARDPWGHGYTF. The variable domain in full, completed from reference TRBV11-2 and TRBJ1-2, reads EAGVAQSPRYKIIEKRQSVAFWCNPISGHATLYWYQQILGQGPKLLIQFQNNGVVDDSQLPKDRFSAERLKGVDSTLKIQPAKLEDSAVYLCASSARDPWGHGYTFGSGTRLTVV.

The chain couples TRBV29-1 to TRBJ1-5; TCRdb selects TRBD1, and the lack of DNA leaves this call unchecked. Germline V CDR1 and CDR2: SQVTM, ANQGSEA. The CDR3 is 13 residues long. Here the CDR3 reads CSAGQGSNQPQHF.

The rearrangement joins TRBV6-5 to TRBJ2-5. Per germline, CDR1 MNHEY and CDR2 SVGAGI. The CDR3 extends over 14 amino acids. The CDR3 reads CASSYSTGQETQYF.

The V and J genes are TRBV6-2 or TRBV6-3 and TRBJ2-5; TCRdb gives TRBD1 as the D gene, but with no DNA this cannot be confirmed. The CDR3 is made up of 14 amino acids. The germline gives CDR1 MNHEY, CDR2 SVGEGT. CDR3 sequence: CASTGQGAKETQYF.

The V call is TRBV19, the J call TRBJ1-1; with no DNA, the TCRdb D assignment of TRBD1 cannot be verified. Germline assignment: CDR1 LNHDA and CDR2 SQIVND (reference sequence). The CDR3 contains 15 residues. The CDR3 protein is CASSPRRQRNTEAFF.

This rearrangement joins TRBV5-1 to TRBJ1-1; the TRBD1 assignment by TCRdb is unverifiable without DNA. This CDR3 has 15 amino acids. Germline-derived CDR1 and CDR2 are SGHRS and YFSETQ. CDR3 sequence reads: CASSLAVGGNTEAFF.

The genes are TRBV3-1 and TRBJ2-2. Looked up from germline, CDR1 is LGHDT and CDR2 is YNNKEL (reference sequence). The CDR3 is 17 amino acids. CDR3 amino acids: CASSQDLTVINTGELFF.